This passage covers 8 T cell receptor beta chains from one sample sequenced in a study of shared clonotypes between healthy human individuals (dated by TCRdb to 2018 to 2021). Libraries were prepared through the immunoSEQ multiplex PCR assay. Not all clones reach the TCRdb copy of this immuneACCESS table, which keeps in-frame sequences only. Checked studies attribute under half of the gap to unresolved V genes and leave the rest unexplained. Counted in this sample were a few hundred thousand clones; over 50% of them appeared once. The top ten clonotypes cover 11% of the sample. Sequenced: memory CD4+ T cells sorted from blood. What this sample's cell subset or site label stands for: CD45RA-negative fraction. The receptors stem from a man aged 25-45 years in good health.

The CDR3 reads CASSPGDNVLTF. The CDR3 nucleotides read TGTGCCAGCTCCCCGGGTGACAACGTCCTGACTTTC. The chain couples TRBV6-6 to TRBJ2-6; D is undetermined. Germline CDR1 is MNHNY and CDR2 is SVGAGI (reference sequence). The germline V and J ends were trimmed by 8 bases and 9 bases, with 11 bases remaining between them. The CDR3 has 12 residues.

This clone was counted once. The chain joins TRBV9 to TRBJ2-3; unclear D gene. CDR1 is SGDLS, CDR2 YYNGEE, per germline. This CDR3 has 18 amino acids. The V and J ends lost 4 bases and 2 bases respectively, with 23 bases between them. CDR3 sequence: CASSPESRVQLYTDTQYF. The CDR3 DNA reads TGTGCCAGCAGCCCCGAGAGCCGGGTCCAATTATACACAGATACGCAGTATTTT.

The V gene is TRBV20-1, the J gene TRBJ1-5; D is unresolved. Germline V gives CDR1 DFQATT, CDR2 SNEGSKA (reference sequence). CDR3 length equals 11 residues. The germline V and J ends were trimmed by 5 bases and 6 bases, with 8 bases remaining between them. The DNA for the CDR3 is TGCAGTGCTTCGGAAGGTCAGCCCCAGCATTTT. This encodes CSASEGQPQHF.

The V call is TRBV28, the J call TRBJ1-2; D unclear. The germline V gene encodes CDR1 MDHEN and CDR2 SYDVKM. Trimming took off 6 bases at V and 4 bases at J, with 9 bases between the two ends. There are 12 residues in the CDR3. DNA of the CDR3: TGTGCCAGCAGGAGTCAGTTCTATGGCTACACCTTC. Residues: CASRSQFYGYTF.

The chain links TRBV6-1 to TRBJ1-2; D is perhaps TRBD1 (5 bases). V lost 0 bases and J 3 bases, leaving 17 bases between the germline ends. Germline V lookup: CDR1 MNHNS, CDR2 SASEGT. This CDR3 comprises 17 residues. The CDR3 sequence: CASSEAGQATKYYGYTF. For the CDR3, the DNA is TGTGCCAGCAGTGAAGCGGGGCAGGCCACAAAATACTATGGCTACACCTTC.

This clone has only one observation. V gene TRBV9 combines with J gene TRBJ2-1; maybe TRBD2 (5 bases). Between the trimmed V and J ends, which lost 0 bases and 6 bases, there was a span of 16 bases. This CDR3 is built from 16 residues. Germline lookup yields CDR1 SGDLS and CDR2 YYNGEE. The CDR3, as DNA: TGTGCCAGCAGCGTAGACGGTAGCGCGAAATTCAATGAGCAGTTCTTC. Its protein is CASSVDGSAKFNEQFF.

The chain couples TRBV10-3 to TRBJ2-2; D is unresolved. Germline V gene lookup returns CDR1 ENHRY and CDR2 SYGVKD. The germline V and J ends were trimmed by 1 base and 11 bases, with 14 bases remaining between them. This CDR3 has 14 residues. The CDR3 DNA is TGTGCCATCAGTGAGTTCGACAAGGGCGAAGAGCTGTTTTTT. Its protein product is CAISEFDKGEELFF.

This rearrangement joins TRBV18 to TRBJ1-2; TRBD1 is a possible D gene (5 bases). Trimming pared 3 bases from V and 4 bases from J, leaving 12 bases between. Germline-derived CDR1 and CDR2 are KGHSH and LQKENI. This CDR3 spans 14 amino acids. The CDR3 DNA sequence: TGTGCCAGCTCACCTCGGGACGGCTCCTATGGCTACACCTTC. It yields the protein CASSPRDGSYGYTF.